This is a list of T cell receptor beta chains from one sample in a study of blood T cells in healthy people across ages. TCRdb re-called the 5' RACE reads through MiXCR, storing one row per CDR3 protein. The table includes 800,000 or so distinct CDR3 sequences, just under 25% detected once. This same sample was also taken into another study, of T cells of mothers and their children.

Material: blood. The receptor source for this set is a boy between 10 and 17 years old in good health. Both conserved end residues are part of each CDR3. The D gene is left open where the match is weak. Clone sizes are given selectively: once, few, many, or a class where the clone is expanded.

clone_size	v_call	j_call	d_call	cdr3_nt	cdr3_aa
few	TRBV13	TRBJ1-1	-	TGTGCCAGCAGCTTAAATCAGAAGAACACTGAAGCTTTCTTT	CASSLNQKNTEAFF
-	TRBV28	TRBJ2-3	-	TGTGCCAGCAGTTTCGCCCTACTACGGGGTACGCAGTATTTT	CASSFALLRGTQYF
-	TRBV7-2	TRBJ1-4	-	TGTGCCAGCAGCTTAATGGGGGTGGCTAATGAAAAACTGTTTTTT	CASSLMGVANEKLFF
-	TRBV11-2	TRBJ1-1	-	TGTGCCAGCAGCTTAGTTGAGGTCAGAAAGGGGACTGAAGCTTTCTTT	CASSLVEVRKGTEAFF
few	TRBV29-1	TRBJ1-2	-	TGCAGCGCGAGGGGGGGTTATGACTATGGCTACACCTTC	CSARGGYDYGYTF
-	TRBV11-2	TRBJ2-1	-	TGTGCCAGCAGCTTAGGGGGTATGAACTACAATGAGCAGTTCTTC	CASSLGGMNYNEQFF
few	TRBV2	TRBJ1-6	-	TGTGCCAGCATAGGACCCAGGGGTTCACCCCTCCACTTT	CASIGPRGSPLHF
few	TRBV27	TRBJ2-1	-	TGTGCCAGCAGGGGACTCGTTAGCTCCTACAATGAGCAGTTCTTC	CASRGLVSSYNEQFF
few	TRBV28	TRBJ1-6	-	TGTGCCAGCACCTCCCCCGCAATGAATTCACCCCTCCACTTT	CASTSPAMNSPLHF
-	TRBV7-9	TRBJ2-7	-	TGTGCCAGCAGCTCTTCCGATCACGAGCAGTACTTC	CASSSSDHEQYF
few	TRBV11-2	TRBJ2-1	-	TGTGCCAGCAGCTTAGATCCGGGGCAGGGCTCCCGCTCCTACAATGAGCAGTTCTTC	CASSLDPGQGSRSYNEQFF
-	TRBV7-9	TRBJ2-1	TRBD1	TGTGCCAGCAGCCCGCTCGGGACAGATGGAAATGAGCAGTTCTTC	CASSPLGTDGNEQFF
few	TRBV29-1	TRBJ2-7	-	TGCAGCGTTGAAGAAGGGGGACTCACAGGCGAGCAGTACTTC	CSVEEGGLTGEQYF
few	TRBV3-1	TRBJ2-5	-	TGTGCCAGCAGCCAAGACAAACAAGAGACCCAGTACTTC	CASSQDKQETQYF
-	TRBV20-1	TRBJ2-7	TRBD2	TGCAGTGCTAGTGGTGTGCTAGCGGGAGTATACGAGCAGTACTTC	CSASGVLAGVYEQYF
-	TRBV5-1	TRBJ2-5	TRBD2	TGCGCCAGCAGCGGGGACTATGGGACCCAGTACTTC	CASSGDYGTQYF
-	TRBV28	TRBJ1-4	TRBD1	TGTGCCAGCAGTCACAGGGGCGGGGGTGAAAAACTGTTTTTT	CASSHRGGGEKLFF
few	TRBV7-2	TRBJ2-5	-	TGTGCCAGCAGCTTCAGAGGACCCGGAGGGAAAGAGACCCAGTACTTC	CASSFRGPGGKETQYF
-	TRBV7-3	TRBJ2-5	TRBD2	TGTGCCAGCAGCTTATACGGGACTAGCGGGAGAGAGACCCAGTACTTC	CASSLYGTSGRETQYF
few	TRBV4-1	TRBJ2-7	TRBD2	TGCGCCAGCAGCCAAGATAGTCGGGAGGGTAGCTTCTACGAGCAGTACTTC	CASSQDSREGSFYEQYF
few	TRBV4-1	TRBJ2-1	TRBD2	TGCGCCAGCAGCCAAGTTACTAGCGTCTACAATGAGCAGTTCTTC	CASSQVTSVYNEQFF
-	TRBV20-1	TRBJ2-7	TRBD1	TGCAGTGCCCCACCCTCAGACAGGGGGCACTACGAGCAGTACTTC	CSAPPSDRGHYEQYF
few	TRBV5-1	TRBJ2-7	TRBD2	TGCGCCAGCAGCTCTACCGGGACTAGCGGGCACGAGCAGTACTTC	CASSSTGTSGHEQYF
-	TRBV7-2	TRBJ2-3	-	TGTGCCAGCAGCTTAATGTTGGATACGCAGTATTTT	CASSLMLDTQYF
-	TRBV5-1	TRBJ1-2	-	TGCGCCAGCAGCTTGGGGCCAGACGGAGACTATGGCTACACCTTC	CASSLGPDGDYGYTF
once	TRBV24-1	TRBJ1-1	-	TGTGCCACCAGTGATTCGGGCCGAGGGTGGGAAGCTTTCTTT	CATSDSGRGWEAFF
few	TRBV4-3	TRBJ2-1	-	TGCGCCAGCAGCCAAGATTACCCTGGCGGCAGGTACAATGAGCAGTTCTTC	CASSQDYPGGRYNEQFF
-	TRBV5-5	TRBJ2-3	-	TGTGCCAGCAGCCCACGTGGGAGAGCGGGTGGCACAGATACGCAGTATTTT	CASSPRGRAGGTDTQYF
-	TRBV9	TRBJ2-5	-	TGTGCCAGCAGCCCCTGGGAGTTGGGCCCGTACCAAGAGACCCAGTACTTC	CASSPWELGPYQETQYF